The 5 T cell receptor beta chains below come from one sample, sequenced in a study of T cell changes during pregnancy in multiple sclerosis. This table comes from immunoSEQ multiplex PCR, and its TCRdb copy is limited to in-frame clones, with some not included. The profile shows some 71,000 clones, roughly 90% of them singletons. The source was CD4+ T cells from peripheral blood mononuclear cells, collected in the third trimester of pregnancy. These receptor sequences come from a female donor in good health, enrolled as a control in a pregnancy study.

This chain uses TRBV9 with TRBJ2-2; 9 bases align to TRBD1. The germline gives CDR1 SGDLS, CDR2 YYNGEE. This CDR3 is built from 17 residues. With V trimmed by 4 bases and J by 6 bases, 13 bases remained unmatched. The CDR3: CASSPRSRTGESGELFF. The CDR3 region has the DNA TGTGCCAGCAGCCCACGATCCCGGACAGGGGAATCCGGGGAGCTGTTTTTT.

This chain joins TRBV5-6 and TRBJ2-3, with TRBD2 matching 12 bases. The trim removed 4 bases at V and 4 bases at J, leaving 16 bases unmatched. Germline V CDR1 and CDR2: SGHDT, YYEEEE. CDR3 length equals 19 residues. The CDR3 spells CASSRPGTGLAGYPDTQYF. The CDR3 DNA reads as TGTGCCAGCAGCAGACCCGGGACAGGACTAGCGGGGTACCCAGATACGCAGTATTTT.

The CDR3 here is CASSDLGQTNYGYTF. The CDR3 DNA is TGCGCCAGCAGTGATCTGGGACAAACTAACTATGGCTACACCTTC. The chain employs TRBV10-1 and TRBJ1-2; possibly TRBD1 for D (6 bases). Germline V gene sequence: CDR1 WNHNN, CDR2 SYGVQD (reference sequence). The CDR3 covers 15 residues. Trimming pared 3 bases from V and 0 bases from J, leaving 11 bases between.

The rearrangement links TRBV29-1 to TRBJ2-1; 9 bases agree with TRBD1. The CDR3 sequence is 13 residues long. Germline-derived CDR1 and CDR2 are SQVTM and ANQGSEA. With 2 bases clipped from V and 6 bases from J, the junction kept 2 bases outside the gene matches. CDR3 protein: CSVERDRANEQFF. CDR3 DNA sequence: TGCAGCGTTGAAAGGGACAGGGCCAATGAGCAGTTCTTC.

This chain connects TRBV10-3 to TRBJ2-3; D is undetermined. Trimming took 8 bases from V and 3 from J, leaving 12 bases between them. Germline V gives CDR1 ENHRY, CDR2 SYGVKD. The CDR3 sequence is 13 residues long. CDR3 sequence: CAIGGSQTDTQYF. In nucleotides, the CDR3 is TGTGCCATCGGCGGCAGCCAGACAGATACGCAGTATTTT.